This TCR beta chain comes out of a study of shared clonotypes between healthy human individuals. Study-wide results and limits: Larger richness was generally estimated for naive than memory subsets.

Profiled with immunoSEQ multiplex PCR; TCRdb holds only in-frame clones, not every one. The sample has some 1.1 million clones; 70% to 85% are singletons. A word on this clone: The antigen remains undetermined.

The receptor's source is a man younger than 30 in good health. Some clones in this sample may be carry-over from other donors' samples. What was sequenced was memory CD4+ T cells from PBMCs. Subset: CD45RA-negative fraction.

CDR3 sequence reads: CASSPVAGGPGEQYF. The CDR3 nucleotides read TGTGCCAGCAGTCCGGTAGCGGGAGGGCCAGGGGAGCAGTACTTC. The V and J genes are TRBV27 and TRBJ2-7, with 11 bases aligning to TRBD2. The CDR3 runs to 15 residues. The germline V gene has CDR1 MNHEY and CDR2 SMNVEV (reference sequence). V was pared by 5 bases and J by 7 bases, with 10 bases of the junction left unmatched.